These T cell receptor beta chains were read from a single sample in a study of identical twins. TCRdb independently ran MiXCR on the 5' RACE reads; one entry per CDR3 protein. The sample holds 200,000 to 250,000 distinct CDR3 sequences; about an eighth are singletons and the top ten take around 9%. Sequenced material: memory (CD45RO+) T cells sorted from blood. Source of these receptors: a woman aged 18 to 35 in good health. Each CDR3 is given with its conserved first and last residue. Clone sizes are given selectively: once, few, many, or a class where the clone is expanded.

V: TRBV7-9; J: TRBJ1-1; size: many; CDR3: CASSSQGVPNTEAFF
V: TRBV7-3; J: TRBJ2-3; size: few; CDR3: CASSLRERTDTQYF
V: TRBV15; J: TRBJ2-5; size: few; CDR3: CATSGPGDQETQYF
V: TRBV10-3; J: TRBJ1-5; size: few; CDR3: CAISESGGDQPQHF
V: TRBV20-1; J: TRBJ2-3; size: many; CDR3: CSASKQDTDTQYF
V: TRBV2; J: TRBJ2-5; size: NA; CDR3: CASSVGQGGSAQYF
V: TRBV12-3/TRBV12-4; J: TRBJ2-5; size: few; CDR3: CASSLASVIQETQYF
V: TRBV6-1; J: TRBJ1-2; size: NA; CDR3: CASTQTGSYTF
V: TRBV12-3/TRBV12-4; J: TRBJ2-1; size: few; CDR3: CASTLGITTASSYNEQFF
V: TRBV5-1; J: TRBJ1-4; size: few; CDR3: CASGLQGMNEKLFF
V: TRBV6-2/TRBV6-3; J: TRBJ2-5; size: NA; CDR3: CASTQGRRQGLETQYF
V: TRBV11-2; J: TRBJ2-6; size: NA; CDR3: CASSFGQGLGANVLTF
V: TRBV4-3; J: TRBJ2-1; size: few; CDR3: CASSQEAGDPLYNEQFF
V: TRBV18; J: TRBJ2-7; size: many; CDR3: CASSPGTGPYEQYF
V: TRBV19; J: TRBJ2-1; size: NA; CDR3: CASKETEYNEQFF
V: TRBV20-1; J: TRBJ2-7; size: NA; CDR3: CSAAPKQGTSYEQYF
V: TRBV10-1; J: TRBJ2-1; size: few; CDR3: CASSEASGRNEQFF
V: TRBV6-2/TRBV6-3; J: TRBJ1-5; size: many; CDR3: CASSYQGLPQHF